The 23 T cell receptor beta chains below come from one sample, sequenced in a study of shared clonotypes between healthy human individuals. Data came from immunoSEQ multiplex PCR; TCRdb stores just in-frame clones and leaves some out. The sample holds roughly 490,000 clones, approximately 79% seen once. The sequencing sample was made of PBMCs. Source of these receptors: a woman aged 40 to 50 in good health. Some clones in this sample may be carry-over from other donors' samples.

This clone occurred a few times. The chain recombines TRBV7-9 with TRBJ1-2; D unresolved. Germline V gene data show CDR1 as SEHNR and CDR2 as FQNEAQ (reference sequence). Trimming cost V 4 bases and J 5 bases, with 11 bases left between them. The CDR3 consists of 13 residues. As DNA, the CDR3 is TGTGCCAGCAGCTCGATTCGGGAGTATGGCTACACCTTC. Its protein is CASSSIREYGYTF.

The chain joins TRBV27 to TRBJ2-5, with 8 bases fitting TRBD1. The CDR3 totals 18 residues. V shed 5 bases and J 2 bases; nucleotides not matched to a gene: 16. Looked up from germline, CDR1 is MNHEY and CDR2 is SMNVEV (reference sequence). The CDR3 region has the DNA TGTGCCAGCAGTCCCGATGCGTGGACAGGGACCTCTCAAGAGACCCAGTACTTC. Encoded protein: CASSPDAWTGTSQETQYF.

CDR3 residues: CSAGQGLRFNEQYF. CDR3 bases: TGCAGCGCAGGACAGGGCCTTAGATTCAACGAGCAGTACTTC. The chain recombines TRBV29-1 with TRBJ2-7; 8 nucleotides align to TRBD1. The ends lost 7 bases at V and 5 bases at J; junction bases unmatched: 13. The CDR3 runs to 14 residues. Germline CDR1 is SQVTM and CDR2 is ANQGSEA.

The genes are TRBV18 and TRBJ1-1, with D possibly being TRBD1 (5 bases). Germline CDR1 reads KGHSH; CDR2 reads LQKENI. V lost 6 bases to trimming and J lost 3 bases, with 8 bases between them. The CDR3 extends over 12 amino acids. DNA of the CDR3: TGTGCCAGCTCTCGAGGGGACACTGAAGCTTTCTTT. The encoded protein is CASSRGDTEAFF.

This chain joins TRBV5-4 and TRBJ2-4, with D unclear. Germline V gene sequence: CDR1 SGHNT, CDR2 YYREEE (reference sequence). The CDR3 extends over 16 amino acids. Trimming left V 1 base short and J 0 bases short, with 11 bases between. For the CDR3, the DNA is TGTGCCAGCAGCTTGAAAGTCTCGCTAGCCAAAAACATTCAGTACTTC. Its protein product is CASSLKVSLAKNIQYF.

As DNA, the CDR3 is TGCGCCAGCAGCCCTGACAGGACGGGGACTGAAGCTTTCTTT. Residues: CASSPDRTGTEAFF. The chain uses TRBV4-3 and TRBJ1-1; possibly TRBD1 for D (6 bases). V lost 4 bases and J lost 5, with 14 bases in between. The length of the CDR3 is 14 residues. CDR1 LGHNA and CDR2 YSLEER come from the germline V gene.

The V call is TRBV28, the J call TRBJ1-1; 8 positions match TRBD1. CDR1 MDHEN and CDR2 SYDVKM come from the germline V gene. After removal of 5 bases from V and 5 bases from J, the junction contained 7 bases not matched to a gene. CDR3 size: 14 residues. The CDR3 protein is CASSLDRGGTEAFF. As DNA, the CDR3 is TGTGCCAGCAGTCTTGACAGGGGTGGGACTGAAGCTTTCTTT. Variable domain in full (rest from reference TRBV28 and TRBJ1-1): DVKVTQSSRYLVKRTGEKVFLECVQDMDHENMFWYRQDPGLGLRLIYFSYDVKMKEKGDIPEGYSVSREKKERFSLILESASTNQTSMYLCASSLDRGGTEAFFGQGTRLTVV.

This chain uses TRBV28 with TRBJ2-3; D call uncertain. V was shortened by 6 bases and J by 4 bases, with 8 bases between the two germline ends. The germline V gene has CDR1 MDHEN and CDR2 SYDVKM. The CDR3 has 12 residues. The CDR3 spells CASRTPADTQYF. The CDR3 coding sequence is TGTGCCAGCAGAACTCCGGCAGATACGCAGTATTTT. Complete variable domain (other parts from reference TRBV28 and TRBJ2-3): DVKVTQSSRYLVKRTGEKVFLECVQDMDHENMFWYRQDPGLGLRLIYFSYDVKMKEKGDIPEGYSVSREKKERFSLILESASTNQTSMYLCASRTPADTQYFGPGTRLTVL.

This chain joins TRBV19 and TRBJ1-5, with 7 bases fitting TRBD1. The CDR3 is made up of 15 amino acids. Germline assignment: CDR1 LNHDA and CDR2 SQIVND (reference sequence). V was clipped by 0 bases and J by 7 bases; unmatched bases: 6. The CDR3 sequence: CASSIEGQGEQPQHF. The CDR3 DNA sequence: TGTGCCAGTAGTATAGAAGGGCAGGGGGAGCAGCCCCAGCATTTT.

The J gene is TRBJ2-7, the V gene TRBV5-1; 9 nucleotides align to TRBD1. CDR1 is SGHRS and CDR2 is YFSETQ in the germline V gene. The CDR3 runs 14 residues. The junction had 2 bases not matched to a gene; V was cut back by 0 bases and J by 4 bases. The CDR3 loop reads CASSLGDRVYEQYF. The CDR3 nucleotides read TGCGCCAGCAGCTTGGGGGACAGGGTTTACGAGCAGTACTTC.

The chain recombines TRBV25-1 with TRBJ2-1, with a weak D call TRBD2 (5 bases). In germline, CDR1 is MGHDK, CDR2 SYGVNS. This CDR3 is 16 amino acids long. Trimming removed 1 base from V and 0 bases from J, with 10 bases in between. This chain's CDR3 is CASSESGMSSYNEQFF. DNA for the CDR3: TGTGCCAGCAGTGAATCCGGGATGAGCTCCTACAATGAGCAGTTCTTC.

This clone was detected once. The V and J genes are TRBV7-5 and TRBJ2-5; the table's D gene call, TRBD2, was not cross checked with the DNA. TRBV7-5 is assigned pseudogene status. The CDR3 covers 20 residues. In DNA form, the CDR3 reads TGTGTCAGAAGCCCCCACCAAAAGACTAGCGGGAGACCCCCCAAAGAGACCCAGTACTTC. It translates to CVRSPHQKTSGRPPKETQYF.

This clone was seen a single time. The V call is TRBV30, the J call TRBJ1-2; 9 bases fit TRBD1. V trimming: 8 bases; J trimming: 2 bases; junction bases outside the gene matches: 6. CDR1 GTSNPN and CDR2 SVGIG come from the germline V gene (reference sequence). CDR3 length equals 13 residues. The CDR3 sequence: CAKRDRENYGYTF. The CDR3, as DNA: TGTGCCAAAAGGGACAGGGAAAACTATGGCTACACCTTC.

The chain joins TRBV18 to TRBJ2-7; 7 bases map to TRBD1. V lost 4 bases, J lost 5 bases, and 11 bases stayed unmatched. From germline, CDR1 is KGHSH and CDR2 LQKENI. The CDR3 totals 15 residues. This CDR3 reads CASSQTRQGRDEQYF. The CDR3 DNA follows: TGTGCCAGCTCACAAACCCGACAGGGACGGGACGAGCAGTACTTC.

This clone has only a few counts. The chain links TRBV19 to TRBJ1-5; D remains ambiguous. In germline, CDR1 is LNHDA, CDR2 SQIVND (reference sequence). This CDR3 region has 15 residues. Trimming took off 4 bases at V and 4 bases at J, with 14 bases between the two ends. CDR3 protein: CASSTPGLSNQPQHF. The CDR3 DNA reads TGTGCCAGTAGTACCCCGGGTCTTTCTAATCAGCCCCAGCATTTT. Full variable domain (rest looked up from reference TRBV19 and TRBJ1-5): DGGITQSPKYLFRKEGQNVTLSCEQNLNHDAMYWYRQDPGQGLRLIYYSQIVNDFQKGDIAEGYSVSREKKESFPLTVTSAQKNPTAFYLCASSTPGLSNQPQHFGDGTRLSIL.

The rearrangement uses TRBV29-1 and TRBJ2-7; D could derive from TRBD1 or TRBD2 (6 bases each). The CDR3 has 13 residues. V lost 6 bases, J lost 1 base, and 13 bases lay in between. Germline values: CDR1 SQVTM, CDR2 ANQGSEA. CDR3 residues: CSVGGGGSYEQYF. CDR3 nucleotide sequence: TGCAGCGTCGGTGGAGGGGGTTCCTACGAGCAGTACTTC.

This sequence joins TRBV21-1 and TRBJ2-3; the table's D gene call, TRBD2, was not cross checked with the DNA. TRBV21-1 is recorded as a pseudogene. This CDR3 has 13 residues. The CDR3 DNA is TGTGCCGGCCGGAGAAGCCGCACAGATACGCAGTATTTT. It translates to CAGRRSRTDTQYF.

The V call is TRBV5-1, the J call TRBJ1-4; D gene ambiguous. Germline V gene lookup returns CDR1 SGHRS and CDR2 YFSETQ. Trimming shortened V by 4 bases and J by 5 bases, and 12 bases separated the two germline ends. This CDR3 contains 14 residues. Written as DNA, the CDR3 is TGCGCCAGCAGCCCACAATCCAGGAATGAAAAACTGTTTTTT. Amino acids: CASSPQSRNEKLFF.

The chain links TRBV4-2 to TRBJ2-3; 11 bases are a match to TRBD2. The CDR3 runs to 17 residues. J was trimmed by 2 bases and V by 3 bases; bases with no gene match: 7. Per the germline V gene, CDR1 is LGHNA and CDR2 is YNFKEQ. This CDR3 is CASSHSSGRAPTDTQYF. In nucleotides, the CDR3 is TGTGCCAGCAGCCATAGTAGCGGGAGGGCCCCCACAGATACGCAGTATTTT.

Points on this clone: Distinct nucleotide sequences in the sample also encode this CDR3. The chain employs TRBV28 and TRBJ1-1; D not certain. The CDR3 has 13 amino acids. Germline values: CDR1 MDHEN, CDR2 SYDVKM. Between the trimmed V and J ends, which lost 2 bases and 1 base, there was a span of 5 bases. CDR3 sequence reads: CASSLAGNTEAFF. The CDR3 DNA is TGTGCCAGCAGTTTAGCAGGGAACACTGAAGCTTTCTTT.

This chain uses TRBV5-4 with TRBJ2-2; 9 bases match TRBD2. Germline CDR1 reads SGHNT; CDR2 reads YYREEE (reference sequence). The J segment lost 5 bases and the V segment lost 0 bases, leaving 5 bases of the junction unmatched. The length of the CDR3 is 16 residues. This chain's CDR3 is CASSLGPAGGTGELFF. As DNA, the CDR3 is TGTGCCAGCAGCTTGGGGCCAGCGGGAGGAACCGGGGAGCTGTTTTTT.

The J gene is TRBJ1-6, the V gene TRBV2, with TRBD1 identical over 9 bases. Per germline, CDR1 SNHLY and CDR2 FYNNEI. The CDR3 contains 13 residues. Trimming at V came to 8 bases and at J to 10 bases, leaving 6 bases not matched to a gene. The CDR3 sequence: CASRLGQGSPLHF. CDR3 bases: TGTGCCAGCCGGCTGGGACAGGGCTCACCCCTCCACTTT.

V usage is TRBV5-1 and J usage is TRBJ2-2, with 7 bases aligning to TRBD1. Trimming cost V 3 bases and J 2 bases; bases outside gene matches: 4. The germline gives CDR1 SGHRS, CDR2 YFSETQ. CDR3 size: 15 residues. The CDR3 here is CASSYRGFNTGELFF. As DNA, the CDR3 is TGCGCCAGCAGCTACAGGGGCTTTAACACCGGGGAGCTGTTTTTT.